The clone carrying this TCR beta chain was counted once. The data derive from a study of blood T cell dynamics during melanoma immunotherapy. Noted time point: week 3, after first cycle of checkpoint inhibitor. Blood was drawn before treatment and at week 3 after checkpoint blockade. Apart from a couple of fast progressors, RECIST 1.1 response was judged 12 weeks post-infusion. DNA loading was fixed at about 360 ng for all bulk PBMC samples. Generated by immunoSEQ multiplex PCR, the TCRdb table keeps only in-frame clones and is missing some. The sample has fewer than 15,000 clones; about nine tenths are singletons. With 2 bases removed from V and 2 bases from J, the gap between germline ends came to 10 bases. The CDR3 covers 14 residues. CDR1 and CDR2 (germline): SGHNT, YYREEE (reference sequence).

This chain links TRBV5-4 with TRBJ2-5; the D gene could be TRBD1 or TRBD2 (5 bases each). The input for sequencing was blood, taken from a patient treated with checkpoint blockade. This clonotype originated in a human donor with melanoma. CDR3 in amino acids: CASSFPGQQETQYF. CDR3 DNA: TGTGCCAGCAGCTTCCCGGGGCAGCAAGAGACCCAGTACTTC.